The 30 T cell receptor beta chains below come from one sample, sequenced in a study of blood T cell repertoires in COVID-19. The assay was immunoSEQ multiplex PCR, and TCRdb's table has in-frame clones only and misses some. The sample carries some 69,000 clones, roughly nine tenths recorded once. The sample comprised peripheral blood. The receptor source for this set is a man in his 60s with acute or convalescent COVID-19.

This clone was counted a few times. The rearrangement uses TRBV7-2 and TRBJ2-7; D possibly corresponds to TRBD1 (6 bases). V lost 1 base and J lost 9, with 19 bases in between. CDR3 length: 15 amino acids. Germline lookup yields CDR1 SGHTA and CDR2 FQGNSA. The CDR3 DNA sequence: TGTGCCAGCAGCTTAGAGGCCGAGGCAGGGGCCGGGCAGTACTTC. Its translation is CASSLEAEAGAGQYF.

V gene TRBV3-1 (or the pseudogene TRBV3-2) combines with J gene TRBJ1-2; TRBD1 matches 7 bases. Germline CDR1 is LGHDT and CDR2 is YNNKEL (reference sequence). This CDR3 has 15 amino acids. The V segment lost 1 base and the J segment 6 bases; nucleotides outside the gene matches: 8. CDR3 region: CASSQVRGGGDGYTF. CDR3 in DNA: TGTGCCAGCAGCCAAGTAAGAGGGGGCGGCGATGGCTACACCTTC.

This chain joins TRBV19 and TRBJ1-1; the D is unclear. The length of the CDR3 is 13 residues. Germline CDR1 is LNHDA and CDR2 is SQIVND (reference sequence). Trimming shortened V by 1 base and J by 5 bases, and 8 bases separated the two germline ends. Written as DNA, the CDR3 is TGTGCCAGTAGTATAGGACGGGGAACTGAAGCTTTCTTT. Its translation: CASSIGRGTEAFF.

V gene TRBV12-5 combines with J gene TRBJ2-2, with 13 bases lining up with TRBD2. Trimming cost V 2 bases and J 4 bases; bases outside gene matches: 7. This CDR3 contains 18 residues. From germline, CDR1 is LGHNT and CDR2 FRNRAP. The CDR3 nucleotides read TGTGCTAGTGGTTTGCTTGGGACTAGCGGGGTCCTCACCGGGGAGCTGTTTTTT. It codes for CASGLLGTSGVLTGELFF.

V usage is TRBV15 and J usage is TRBJ1-6; D ambiguous. Germline CDR1 and CDR2: LNHNV and YYDKDF (reference sequence). The CDR3 runs 15 residues. The V end was cut by 1 base, the J end by 4 bases, with 8 bases between. The chain's CDR3 is CATSRGTEYNSPLHF. The DNA for the CDR3 is TGTGCCACCAGCAGAGGCACTGAGTATAATTCACCCCTCCACTTT.

This chain connects TRBV19 to TRBJ1-5; possibly TRBD1 for D (5 bases). The CDR3 is 15 residues long. CDR1 and CDR2 (germline): LNHDA, SQIVND (reference sequence). Trimming shortened V by 7 bases and J by 5 bases, and 18 bases separated the two germline ends. The CDR3 coding sequence is TGTGCCAGTACTTGGGCAGGGCGTTCGGATCAGCCCCAGCATTTT. Translated, it gives CASTWAGRSDQPQHF. Combining the CDR3 with reference TRBV19 and TRBJ1-5 gives the whole variable domain DGGITQSPKYLFRKEGQNVTLSCEQNLNHDAMYWYRQDPGQGLRLIYYSQIVNDFQKGDIAEGYSVSREKKESFPLTVTSAQKNPTAFYLCASTWAGRSDQPQHFGDGTRLSIL.

CDR3 sequence reads: CASSGGQRGSTDTQYF. Here the CDR3 DNA reads TGTGCCAGTAGTGGGGGCCAGCGGGGGAGCACAGATACGCAGTATTTT. The rearrangement joins TRBV19 to TRBJ2-3; 8 nucleotides align to TRBD2. V shed 5 bases and J 0 bases; nucleotides not matched to a gene: 7. Germline-derived CDR1 and CDR2 are LNHDA and SQIVND (reference sequence). CDR3 size: 16 residues. Full variable domain (remainder filled in from reference TRBV19 and TRBJ2-3): DGGITQSPKYLFRKEGQNVTLSCEQNLNHDAMYWYRQDPGQGLRLIYYSQIVNDFQKGDIAEGYSVSREKKESFPLTVTSAQKNPTAFYLCASSGGQRGSTDTQYFGPGTRLTVL.

V and J are TRBV4-1 and TRBJ1-6, with TRBD1 matching over 11 bases. The CDR3 extends over 17 amino acids. Germline V lookup: CDR1 MGHRA, CDR2 YSYEKL. J gave up 15 bases and V 0 bases, and 13 bases lay outside the gene matches. In DNA, the CDR3 is TGCGCCAGCAGCCAAGAACTTTTAGGACAGGGGGCCCTTCACCTCCACTTT. It translates to CASSQELLGQGALHLHF.

This chain connects TRBV7-9 to TRBJ2-1; 13 bases are shared with TRBD2. This CDR3 is 15 amino acids long. Germline lookup yields CDR1 SEHNR and CDR2 FQNEAQ (reference sequence). Trimming removed 6 bases from V and 5 bases from J; junction bases left unmatched: 4. The CDR3: CASSPGLAGDNEQFF. For the CDR3, the DNA is TGTGCCAGCAGTCCCGGACTAGCGGGGGACAATGAGCAGTTCTTC.

This rearrangement joins TRBV18 to TRBJ2-3, with no clear D. Trimming took 3 bases from V and 5 from J, leaving 3 bases between them. Germline V CDR1 and CDR2: KGHSH, LQKENI. This CDR3 has 11 residues. CDR3 residues: CASSPIDTQYF. The CDR3 DNA is TGTGCCAGCTCACCTATAGATACGCAGTATTTT. Looking up the rest from reference TRBV18 and TRBJ2-3 gives the full variable domain: NAGVMQNPRHLVRRRGQEARLRCSPMKGHSHVYWYRQLPEEGLKFMVYLQKENIIDESGMPKERFSAEFPKEGPSILRIQQVVRGDSAAYFCASSPIDTQYFGPGTRLTVL.

The rearrangement uses TRBV6-1 and TRBJ2-3; 11 bases match TRBD2. CDR3 length: 16 amino acids. The germline CDR1 and CDR2 sequences are MNHNS and SASEGT. V gave up 3 bases and J gave up 7 bases; unmatched junction bases: 9. As DNA, the CDR3 is TGTGCCAGCAGTGAGGCCACTAGCGGGGGAGTAAATACGCAGTATTTT. Translating it yields CASSEATSGGVNTQYF.

This chain joins TRBV7-2 and TRBJ2-3, with 9 nucleotides matching TRBD2. Trimming cost V 4 bases and J 4 bases; bases outside gene matches: 3. The CDR3 totals 14 residues. The germline CDR1 and CDR2 sequences are SGHTA and FQGNSA. DNA of the CDR3: TGTGCCAGCAGCTCCGGCGGGGGGGCAGATACGCAGTATTTT. This sequence encodes CASSSGGGADTQYF.

The chain has TRBV4-1 and TRBJ2-1; the match to TRBD2 covers 9 bases. The V gene's germline CDR1 is MGHRA and CDR2 YSYEKL. The CDR3 length is 17 residues. Trimming cost V 0 bases and J 4 bases; bases outside gene matches: 7. In DNA form, the CDR3 reads TGCGCCAGCAGCCAAGATGAATATAGCGGGGGATACAATGAGCAGTTCTTC. Amino acids: CASSQDEYSGGYNEQFF.

The genes are TRBV6-2 or TRBV6-3 and TRBJ1-5; D may be TRBD1 (5 bases). This CDR3 comprises 14 residues. V was trimmed by 0 bases and J by 6 bases, leaving 9 bases between them. Germline V gene data show CDR1 as MNHEY and CDR2 as SVGEGT. CDR3 DNA sequence: TGTGCCAGCAGTTACTCGGAGGGGCGTCAGCCCCAGCATTTT. It specifies CASSYSEGRQPQHF.

This clone was seen a single time. The rearrangement uses TRBV15 and TRBJ2-1; D possibly corresponds to TRBD2 (5 bases). This CDR3 is 15 amino acids long. Germline lookup yields CDR1 LNHNV and CDR2 YYDKDF (reference sequence). Trimming left V 0 bases short and J 4 bases short, with 10 bases between. The CDR3 DNA sequence: TGTGCCACCAGCAGAGATGTCGGGGATTACAATGAGCAGTTCTTC. Translation gives CATSRDVGDYNEQFF.

The chain couples TRBV2 to TRBJ1-3; weak D call: TRBD1 (6 bases). Looked up from germline, CDR1 is SNHLY and CDR2 is FYNNEI. The CDR3 has 16 amino acids. With 4 bases removed from V and 4 bases from J, the gap between germline ends came to 17 bases. CDR3 protein: CASSADRKVSGNTIYF. The CDR3 bases are TGTGCCAGCAGTGCAGACAGGAAAGTCTCCGGAAACACCATATATTTT.

The chain combines TRBV10-2 with TRBJ1-6, with 7 bases that match TRBD1. The CDR3 sequence is 14 residues long. Germline CDR1 WSHSY, CDR2 SAAADI. V dropped 8 bases and J dropped 5; count of bases not matched to a gene: 6. This CDR3 reads CASGGTVDNSPLHF. The DNA of the CDR3 is TGCGCCAGCGGAGGGACAGTAGATAATTCACCCCTCCACTTT.

This clone was recorded once. The chain couples TRBV5-1 to TRBJ1-4; 7 positions match TRBD1. This CDR3 is 16 amino acids long. The germline V gene has CDR1 SGHRS and CDR2 YFSETQ. The V segment lost 0 bases and the J segment 2 bases; nucleotides outside the gene matches: 4. CDR3 protein: CASSLAQGGTNEKLFF. The CDR3 bases are TGCGCCAGCAGCTTGGCCCAGGGGGGCACTAATGAAAAACTGTTTTTT.

The chain is built from TRBV5-1 and TRBJ2-1; TRBD2 matches 11 bases. This CDR3 is 16 amino acids long. J lost 8 bases, V lost 0 bases, and 7 bases had no gene match. From germline, CDR1 is SGHRS and CDR2 YFSETQ. The DNA of the CDR3 is TGCGCCAGCAGCTTGGCCGGCCTAGCGGGGGGTGATGAGCAGTTCTTC. Translation: CASSLAGLAGGDEQFF.

The V and J genes are TRBV29-1 and TRBJ2-1, with D unresolved. CDR3 length equals 15 residues. Per the germline V gene, CDR1 is SQVTM and CDR2 is ANQGSEA. The CDR3 DNA sequence: TGCAGTGATGCCCCCGACAAGAACTCCTACAATGAGCAGTTCTTC. It specifies CSDAPDKNSYNEQFF.

This chain connects TRBV5-6 to TRBJ2-5; TRBD1 might be the D (5 bases). The germline V gene has CDR1 SGHDT and CDR2 YYEEEE. The length of the CDR3 is 14 residues. Trimming stripped 0 bases from V and 5 bases from J, with 11 bases between. The CDR3 nucleotides read TGTGCCAGCAGCTTGGCTGGGGCTAGGGAGACCCAGTACTTC. Its translation is CASSLAGARETQYF.

The chain has TRBV30 and TRBJ2-7; a weak D match, TRBD2 (6 bases). In germline, CDR1 is GTSNPN, CDR2 SVGIG (reference sequence). Trimming left V 2 bases short and J 7 bases short, with 12 bases between. The CDR3 has 12 residues. The CDR3 bases are TGTGCCTGGAGTTTGGGGGGTAGAGAGCAGTACTTC. Its protein is CAWSLGGREQYF.

This sequence joins TRBV19 and TRBJ1-5; TRBD1 agrees at 9 bases. CDR1 LNHDA and CDR2 SQIVND come from the germline V gene (reference sequence). J lost 1 base, V lost 3 bases, and 7 bases had no gene match. CDR3 length: 17 residues. The CDR3 nucleotides are TGTGCCAGTAGTATTTCGGGGACAGGGAGCAGCAATCAGCCCCAGCATTTT. Its protein is CASSISGTGSSNQPQHF.

This clone was observed once. The chain has TRBV11-2 and TRBJ2-7, with D perhaps TRBD1 (6 bases). Trimming took off 1 base at V and 0 bases at J, with 10 bases between the two ends. The CDR3 length is 15 residues. CDR1 and CDR2 from the germline V gene are SGHAT and FQNNGV. DNA for the CDR3: TGTGCCAGCAGCTTAGGGCAGGGGTCCTCCTACGAGCAGTACTTC. Protein product: CASSLGQGSSYEQYF.

This chain uses TRBV7-9 with TRBJ1-1, with D tentatively TRBD1 (5 bases). This CDR3 has 12 amino acids. Germline V gene sequence: CDR1 SEHNR, CDR2 FQNEAQ (reference sequence). V dropped 7 bases and J dropped 3 bases, with 9 bases sitting between them. CDR3 sequence (DNA): TGTGCCAGCAACCCAGGGTACACTGAAGCTTTCTTT. This encodes CASNPGYTEAFF.

The V and J genes are TRBV5-1 and TRBJ2-2; 11 positions agree with TRBD1. Looked up from germline, CDR1 is SGHRS and CDR2 is YFSETQ. Germline trimming cut 5 bases from V and 4 bases from J; bases unmatched to any gene: 4. This CDR3 has 15 residues. The CDR3 DNA is TGCGCCAGCAGACCTGGGACAGGGGGCACCGGGGAGCTGTTTTTT. Protein: CASRPGTGGTGELFF. The full variable domain, completed using reference TRBV5-1 and TRBJ2-2, is KAGVTQTPRYLIKTRGQQVTLSCSPISGHRSVSWYQQTPGQGLQFLFEYFSETQRNKGNFPGRFSGRQFSNSRSEMNVSTLELGDSALYLCASRPGTGGTGELFFGEGSRLTVL.

This sequence joins TRBV30 and TRBJ2-2; D unresolved. Germline CDR1 and CDR2: GTSNPN and SVGIG (reference sequence). Trimming took off 4 bases at V and 3 bases at J, with 9 bases between the two ends. The CDR3 covers 13 residues. CDR3 nucleotide sequence: TGTGCCTGGAATCTGAGGTACACCGGGGAGCTGTTTTTT. Encoded protein: CAWNLRYTGELFF.

This clone was seen just once. V gene TRBV24-1 combines with J gene TRBJ1-2; 11 bases align to TRBD1. The ends lost 5 bases at V and 7 bases at J; junction bases unmatched: 8. The CDR3 totals 15 residues. Germline CDR1 reads KGHDR; CDR2 reads SFDVKD. CDR3 protein: CATSASGQGVAGYTF. The CDR3 DNA is TGTGCCACCAGTGCCTCGGGACAGGGGGTTGCTGGCTACACCTTC.

This chain links TRBV29-1 with TRBJ1-2; D remains unclear. Germline values: CDR1 SQVTM, CDR2 ANQGSEA. Trimming removed 3 bases from V and 8 bases from J, with 13 bases in between. The CDR3 totals 12 residues. The DNA for the CDR3 is TGCAGCGTTGAGGGGAAGCGGCGGGGCTACACCTTC. Protein sequence: CSVEGKRRGYTF.

The genes are TRBV30 and TRBJ2-2; D is perhaps TRBD2 (6 bases). The length of the CDR3 is 15 residues. CDR1 GTSNPN and CDR2 SVGIG come from the germline V gene (reference sequence). The V end was cut by 3 bases, the J end by 5 bases, with 16 bases between. This CDR3 is CAWSNTPGRTGELFF. CDR3 DNA: TGTGCCTGGAGCAACACGCCAGGGAGGACCGGGGAGCTGTTTTTT.